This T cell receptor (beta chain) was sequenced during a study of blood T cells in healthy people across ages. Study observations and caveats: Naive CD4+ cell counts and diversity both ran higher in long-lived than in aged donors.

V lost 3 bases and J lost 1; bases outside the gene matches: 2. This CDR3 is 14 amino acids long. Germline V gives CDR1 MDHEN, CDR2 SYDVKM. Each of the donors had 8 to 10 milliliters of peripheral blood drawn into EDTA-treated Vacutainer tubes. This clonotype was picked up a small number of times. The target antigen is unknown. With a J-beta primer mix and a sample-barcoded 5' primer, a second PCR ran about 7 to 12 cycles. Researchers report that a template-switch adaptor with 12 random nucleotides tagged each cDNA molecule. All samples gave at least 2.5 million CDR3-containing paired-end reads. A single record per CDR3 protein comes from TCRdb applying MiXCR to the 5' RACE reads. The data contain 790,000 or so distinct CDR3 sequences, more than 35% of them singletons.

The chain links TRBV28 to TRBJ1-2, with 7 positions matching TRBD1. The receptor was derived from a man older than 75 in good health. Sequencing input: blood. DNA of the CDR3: TGTGCCAGCAGTTTTACAGGGGATAACTATGGCTACACCTTC. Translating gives CASSFTGDNYGYTF.